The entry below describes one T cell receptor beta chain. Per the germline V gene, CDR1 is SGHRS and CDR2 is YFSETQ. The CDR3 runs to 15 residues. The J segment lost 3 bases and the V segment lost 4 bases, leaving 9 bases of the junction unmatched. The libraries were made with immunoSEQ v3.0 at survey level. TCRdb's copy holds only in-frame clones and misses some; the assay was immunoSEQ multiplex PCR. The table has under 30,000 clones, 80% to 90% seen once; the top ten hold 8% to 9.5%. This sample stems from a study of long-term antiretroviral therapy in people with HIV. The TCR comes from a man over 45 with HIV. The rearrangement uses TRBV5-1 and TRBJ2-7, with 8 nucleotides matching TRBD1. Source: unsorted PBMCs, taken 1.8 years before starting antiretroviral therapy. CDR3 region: CASSPDSGTGYEQYF. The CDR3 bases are TGCGCCAGCAGCCCGGACTCCGGGACAGGCTACGAGCAGTACTTC. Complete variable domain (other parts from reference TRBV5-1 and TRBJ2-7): KAGVTQTPRYLIKTRGQQVTLSCSPISGHRSVSWYQQTPGQGLQFLFEYFSETQRNKGNFPGRFSGRQFSNSRSEMNVSTLELGDSALYLCASSPDSGTGYEQYFGPGTRLTVT.